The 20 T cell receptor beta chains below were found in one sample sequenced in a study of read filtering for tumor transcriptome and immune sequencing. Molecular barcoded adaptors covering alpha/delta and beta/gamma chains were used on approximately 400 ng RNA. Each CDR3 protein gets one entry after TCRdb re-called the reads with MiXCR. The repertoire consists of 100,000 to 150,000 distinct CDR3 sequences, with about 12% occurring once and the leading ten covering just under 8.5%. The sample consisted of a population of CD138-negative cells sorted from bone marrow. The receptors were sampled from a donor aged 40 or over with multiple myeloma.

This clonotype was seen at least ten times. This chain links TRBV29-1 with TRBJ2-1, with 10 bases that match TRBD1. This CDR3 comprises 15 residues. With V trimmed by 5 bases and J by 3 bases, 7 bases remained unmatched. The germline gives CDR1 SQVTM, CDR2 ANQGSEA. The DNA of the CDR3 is TGCAGCGTTCAAAAGGGGACAGGGGACTACAATGAGCAGTTCTTC. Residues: CSVQKGTGDYNEQFF.

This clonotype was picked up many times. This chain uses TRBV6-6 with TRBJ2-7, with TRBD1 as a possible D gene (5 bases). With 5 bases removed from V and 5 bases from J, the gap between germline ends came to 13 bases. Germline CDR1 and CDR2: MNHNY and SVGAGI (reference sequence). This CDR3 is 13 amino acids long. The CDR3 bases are TGTGCCAGCAGTAGACAGACCTACGACGAGCAGTACTTC. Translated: CASSRQTYDEQYF.

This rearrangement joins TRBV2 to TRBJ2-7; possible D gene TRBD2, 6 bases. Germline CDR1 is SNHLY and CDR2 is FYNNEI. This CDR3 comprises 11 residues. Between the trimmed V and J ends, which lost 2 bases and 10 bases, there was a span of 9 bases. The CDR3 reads CASSELGTQYF. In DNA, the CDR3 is TGTGCCAGCAGTGAATTGGGGACTCAGTACTTC.

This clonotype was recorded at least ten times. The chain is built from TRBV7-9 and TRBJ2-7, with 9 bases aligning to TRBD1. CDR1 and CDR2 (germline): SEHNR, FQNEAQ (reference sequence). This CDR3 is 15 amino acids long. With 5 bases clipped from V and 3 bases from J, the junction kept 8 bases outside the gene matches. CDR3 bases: TGTGCCAGCAGCCCAGCAGAGACAGGGGGCTACGAGCAGTACTTC. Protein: CASSPAETGGYEQYF.

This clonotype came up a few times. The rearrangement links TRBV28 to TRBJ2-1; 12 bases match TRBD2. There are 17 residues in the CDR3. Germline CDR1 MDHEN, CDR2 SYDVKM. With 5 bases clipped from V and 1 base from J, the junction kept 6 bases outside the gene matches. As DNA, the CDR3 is TGTGCCAGCAGTCTTCCCCTAGCGGGAGGGTCCTACAATGAGCAGTTCTTC. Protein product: CASSLPLAGGSYNEQFF. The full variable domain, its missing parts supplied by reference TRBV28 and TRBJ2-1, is DVKVTQSSRYLVKRTGEKVFLECVQDMDHENMFWYRQDPGLGLRLIYFSYDVKMKEKGDIPEGYSVSREKKERFSLILESASTNQTSMYLCASSLPLAGGSYNEQFFGPGTRLTVL.

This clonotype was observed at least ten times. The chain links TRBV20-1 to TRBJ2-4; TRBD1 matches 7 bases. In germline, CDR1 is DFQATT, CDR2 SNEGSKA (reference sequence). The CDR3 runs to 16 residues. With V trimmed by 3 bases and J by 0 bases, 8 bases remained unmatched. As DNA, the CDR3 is TGCAGTGCTAGCCCAGGGGGTTCCCTAGCCAAAAACATTCAGTACTTC. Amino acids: CSASPGGSLAKNIQYF.

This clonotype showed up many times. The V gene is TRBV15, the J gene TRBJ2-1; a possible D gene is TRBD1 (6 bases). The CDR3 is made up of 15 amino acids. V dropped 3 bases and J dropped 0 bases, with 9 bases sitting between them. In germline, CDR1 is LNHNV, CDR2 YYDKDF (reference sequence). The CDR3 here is CATSSEGGSYNEQFF. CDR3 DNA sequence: TGTGCCACCAGCAGTGAAGGGGGCTCCTACAATGAGCAGTTCTTC. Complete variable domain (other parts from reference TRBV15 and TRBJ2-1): DAMVIQNPRYQVTQFGKPVTLSCSQTLNHNVMYWYQQKSSQAPKLLFHYYDKDFNNEADTPDNFQSRRPNTSFCFLDIRSPGLGDTAMYLCATSSEGGSYNEQFFGPGTRLTVL.

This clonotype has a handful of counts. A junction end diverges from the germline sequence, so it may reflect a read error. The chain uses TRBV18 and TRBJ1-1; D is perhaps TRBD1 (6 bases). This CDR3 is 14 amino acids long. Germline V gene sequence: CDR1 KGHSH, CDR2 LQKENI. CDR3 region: CASSLDSWNAEAFF. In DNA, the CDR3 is TGTGCCAGCTCTCTGGACAGCTGGAACGCTGAAGCTTTCTTT.

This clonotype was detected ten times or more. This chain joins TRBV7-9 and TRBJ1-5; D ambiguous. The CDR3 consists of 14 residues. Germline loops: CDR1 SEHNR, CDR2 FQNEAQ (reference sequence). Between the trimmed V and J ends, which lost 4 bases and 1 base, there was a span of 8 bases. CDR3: CASSSWSSNQPQHF. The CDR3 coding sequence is TGTGCCAGCAGCTCATGGTCCAGCAATCAGCCCCAGCATTTT.

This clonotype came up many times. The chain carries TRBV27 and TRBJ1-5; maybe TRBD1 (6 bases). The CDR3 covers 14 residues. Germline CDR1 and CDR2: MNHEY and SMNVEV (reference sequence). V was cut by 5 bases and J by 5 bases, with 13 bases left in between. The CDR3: CASSPQGRHQPQHF. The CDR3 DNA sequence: TGTGCCAGCAGTCCACAGGGTCGGCATCAGCCCCAGCATTTT.

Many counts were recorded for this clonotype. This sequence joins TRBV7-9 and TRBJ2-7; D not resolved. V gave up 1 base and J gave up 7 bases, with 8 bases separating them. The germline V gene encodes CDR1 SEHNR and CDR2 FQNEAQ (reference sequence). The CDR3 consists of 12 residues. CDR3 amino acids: CASSLVYEEQYF. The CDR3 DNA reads TGTGCCAGCAGCTTAGTTTACGAAGAGCAGTACTTC.

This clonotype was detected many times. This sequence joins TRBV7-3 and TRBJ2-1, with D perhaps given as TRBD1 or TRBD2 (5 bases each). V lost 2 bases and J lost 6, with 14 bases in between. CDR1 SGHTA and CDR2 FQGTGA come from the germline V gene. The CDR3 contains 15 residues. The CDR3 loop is CASSLGASLGNEQFF. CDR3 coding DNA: TGTGCCAGCAGCTTAGGGGCTAGCCTTGGCAATGAGCAGTTCTTC.

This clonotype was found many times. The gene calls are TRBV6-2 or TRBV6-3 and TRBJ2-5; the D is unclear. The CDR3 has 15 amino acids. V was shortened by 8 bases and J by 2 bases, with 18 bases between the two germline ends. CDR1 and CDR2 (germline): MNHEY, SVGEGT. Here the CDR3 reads CASAATAITQETQYF. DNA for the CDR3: TGTGCCAGCGCGGCGACCGCGATCACTCAAGAGACCCAGTACTTC.

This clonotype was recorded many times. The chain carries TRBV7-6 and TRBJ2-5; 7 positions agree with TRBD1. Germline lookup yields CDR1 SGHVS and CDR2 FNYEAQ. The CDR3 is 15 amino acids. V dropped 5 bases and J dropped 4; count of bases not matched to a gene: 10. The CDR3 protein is CASSIRPTGLETQYF. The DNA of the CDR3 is TGTGCCAGCAGCATAAGACCGACAGGGTTAGAGACCCAGTACTTC.

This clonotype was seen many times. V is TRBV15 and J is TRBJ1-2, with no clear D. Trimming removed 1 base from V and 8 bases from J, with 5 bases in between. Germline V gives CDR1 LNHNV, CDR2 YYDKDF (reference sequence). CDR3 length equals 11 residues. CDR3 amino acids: CATSRGLGYTF. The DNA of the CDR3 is TGTGCCACCAGCAGAGGATTAGGCTACACCTTC.

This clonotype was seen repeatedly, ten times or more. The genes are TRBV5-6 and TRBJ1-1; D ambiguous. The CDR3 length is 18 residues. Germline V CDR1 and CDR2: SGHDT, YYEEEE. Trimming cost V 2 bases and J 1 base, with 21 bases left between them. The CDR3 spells CASSFRVRSPVGNTEAFF. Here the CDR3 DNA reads TGTGCCAGCAGCTTCCGGGTCCGGTCTCCCGTAGGGAACACTGAAGCTTTCTTT.

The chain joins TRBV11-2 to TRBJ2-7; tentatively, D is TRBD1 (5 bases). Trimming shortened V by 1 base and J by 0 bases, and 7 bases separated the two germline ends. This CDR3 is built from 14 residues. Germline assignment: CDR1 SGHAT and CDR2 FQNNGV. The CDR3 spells CASSLVDSSYEQYF. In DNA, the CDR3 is TGTGCCAGCAGCTTAGTAGACAGCTCCTACGAGCAGTACTTC.

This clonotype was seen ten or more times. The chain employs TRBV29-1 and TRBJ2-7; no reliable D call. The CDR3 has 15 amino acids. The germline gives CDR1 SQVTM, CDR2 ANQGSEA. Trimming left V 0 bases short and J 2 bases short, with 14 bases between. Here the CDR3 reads CSVEEEETGPYEQYF. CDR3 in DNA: TGCAGCGTTGAAGAGGAAGAGACCGGACCCTACGAGCAGTACTTC.

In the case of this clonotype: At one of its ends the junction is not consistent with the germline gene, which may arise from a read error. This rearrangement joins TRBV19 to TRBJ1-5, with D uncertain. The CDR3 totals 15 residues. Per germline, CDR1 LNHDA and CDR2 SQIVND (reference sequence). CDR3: CAGSIERAGNQPQHF. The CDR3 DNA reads TGTGCCGGTAGTATTGAGAGGGCTGGCAATCAGCCCCAGCATTTT.

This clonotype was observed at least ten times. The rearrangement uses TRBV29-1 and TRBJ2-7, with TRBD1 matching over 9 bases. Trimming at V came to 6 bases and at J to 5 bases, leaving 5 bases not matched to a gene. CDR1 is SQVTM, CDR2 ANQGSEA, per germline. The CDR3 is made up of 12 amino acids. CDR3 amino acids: CSVDRGVNEQYF. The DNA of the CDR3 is TGCAGCGTGGACAGGGGTGTGAACGAGCAGTACTTC.